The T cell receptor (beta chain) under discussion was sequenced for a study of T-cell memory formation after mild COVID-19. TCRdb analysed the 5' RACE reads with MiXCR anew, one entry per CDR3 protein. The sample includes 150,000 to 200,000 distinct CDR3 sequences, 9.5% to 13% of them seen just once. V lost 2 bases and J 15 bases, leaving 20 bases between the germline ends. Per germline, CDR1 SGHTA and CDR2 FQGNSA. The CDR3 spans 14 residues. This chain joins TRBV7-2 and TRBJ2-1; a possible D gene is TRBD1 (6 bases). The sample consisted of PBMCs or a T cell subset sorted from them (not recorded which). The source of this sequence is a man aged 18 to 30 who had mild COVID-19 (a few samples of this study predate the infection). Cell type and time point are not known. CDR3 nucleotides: TGTGCCAGCAGCTTAAATAGGGGGACATATCAACGGTTCTTC. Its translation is CASSLNRGTYQRFF. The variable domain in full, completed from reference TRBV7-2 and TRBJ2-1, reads GAGVSQSPSNKVTEKGKDVELRCDPISGHTALYWYRQSLGQGLEFLIYFQGNSAPDKSGLPSDRFSAERTGGSVSTLTIQRTQQEDSAVYLCASSLNRGTYQRFFGPGTRLTVL.